The sequence of this T cell receptor (beta chain) was determined in a study of shared clonotypes between healthy human individuals. V was pared by 4 bases and J by 3 bases, with 12 bases between. Germline V CDR1 and CDR2: ENHRY, SYGVKD. The CDR3 spans 15 residues. The repertoire was sequenced with immunoSEQ multiplex PCR; TCRdb's copy has only in-frame clones and lacks some. This repertoire shows over a million clones, under 80% found once; its top ten account for 1.4% to 1.5%. What was sequenced was memory CD4+ T cells sorted from blood. The subset was: CD45RA-negative fraction. J is TRBJ2-2 and V is TRBV10-3, with D maybe TRBD1 (7 bases). This TCR came from a man aged 18 to 30 in good health. For the CDR3, the DNA is TGTGCCATCAGTGGGGGGGACAGACACACCGGGGAGCTGTTTTTT. Protein: CAISGGDRHTGELFF.